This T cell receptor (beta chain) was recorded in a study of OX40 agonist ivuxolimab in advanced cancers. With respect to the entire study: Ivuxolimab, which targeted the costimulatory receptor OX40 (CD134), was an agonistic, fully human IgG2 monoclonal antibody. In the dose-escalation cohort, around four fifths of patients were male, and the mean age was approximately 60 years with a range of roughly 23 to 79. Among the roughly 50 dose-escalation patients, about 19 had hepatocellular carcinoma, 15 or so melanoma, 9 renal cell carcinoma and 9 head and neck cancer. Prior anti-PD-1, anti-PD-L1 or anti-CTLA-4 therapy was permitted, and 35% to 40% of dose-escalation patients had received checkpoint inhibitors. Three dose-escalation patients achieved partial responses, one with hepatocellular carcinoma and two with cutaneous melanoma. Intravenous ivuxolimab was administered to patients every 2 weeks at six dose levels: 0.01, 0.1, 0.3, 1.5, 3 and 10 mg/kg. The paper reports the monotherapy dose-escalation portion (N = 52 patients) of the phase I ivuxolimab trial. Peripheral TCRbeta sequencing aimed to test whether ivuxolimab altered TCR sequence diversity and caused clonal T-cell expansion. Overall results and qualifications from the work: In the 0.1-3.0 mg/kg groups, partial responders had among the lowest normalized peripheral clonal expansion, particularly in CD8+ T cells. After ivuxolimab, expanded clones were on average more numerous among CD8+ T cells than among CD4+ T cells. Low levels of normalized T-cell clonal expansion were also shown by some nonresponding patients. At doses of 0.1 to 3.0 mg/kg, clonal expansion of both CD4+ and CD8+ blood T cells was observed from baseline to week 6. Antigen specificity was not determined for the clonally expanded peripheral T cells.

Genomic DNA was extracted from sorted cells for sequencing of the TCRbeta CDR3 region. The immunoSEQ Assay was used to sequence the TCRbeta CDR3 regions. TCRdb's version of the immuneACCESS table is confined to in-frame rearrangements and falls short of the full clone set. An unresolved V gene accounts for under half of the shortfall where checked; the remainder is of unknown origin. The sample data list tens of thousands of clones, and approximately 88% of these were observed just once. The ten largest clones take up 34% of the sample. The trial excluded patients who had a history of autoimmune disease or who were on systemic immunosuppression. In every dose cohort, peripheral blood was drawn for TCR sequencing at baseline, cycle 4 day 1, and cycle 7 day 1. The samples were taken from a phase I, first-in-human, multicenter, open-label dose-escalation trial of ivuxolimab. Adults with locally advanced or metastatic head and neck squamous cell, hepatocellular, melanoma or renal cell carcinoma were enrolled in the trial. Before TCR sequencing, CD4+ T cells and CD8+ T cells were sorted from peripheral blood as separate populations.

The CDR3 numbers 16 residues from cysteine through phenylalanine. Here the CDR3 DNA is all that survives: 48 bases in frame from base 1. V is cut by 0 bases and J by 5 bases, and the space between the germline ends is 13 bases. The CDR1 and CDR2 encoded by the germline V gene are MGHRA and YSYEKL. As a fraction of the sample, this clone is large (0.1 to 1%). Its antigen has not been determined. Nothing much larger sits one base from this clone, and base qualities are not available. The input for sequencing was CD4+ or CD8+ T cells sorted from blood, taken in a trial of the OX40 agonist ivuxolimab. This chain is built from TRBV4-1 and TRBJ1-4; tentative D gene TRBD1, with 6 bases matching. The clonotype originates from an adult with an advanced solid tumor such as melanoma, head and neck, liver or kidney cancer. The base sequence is TGCGCCAGCAGCCAAGATAGGTACAGGGCGAATGAAAAACTGTTTTTT. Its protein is CASSQDRYRANEKLFF.